This TCR beta chain was sequenced in a study of T cell responses to AZD1222 COVID-19 vaccine. This clone was detected only once. Its ends do not fully match the called genes, so a read error is possible. The assay was immunoSEQ multiplex PCR, and TCRdb's table has in-frame clones only and misses some. The sample lists 130,000 or so clones; 92% were seen once. The CDR3 has 14 amino acids. Germline values: CDR1 LGHDT, CDR2 YNNKEL (reference sequence). J is TRBJ1-1 and V is TRBV3-1 (or the pseudogene TRBV3-2); D is ambiguous. The sample here was peripheral blood, taken on day 0 of AZD1222 vaccination. This clonotype originated in an adult in good health. Here the CDR3 DNA reads TGTGCCAGCGGCCAGGAGATCATGAACACTGAAGCTTTCTTT. Translating gives CASGQEIMNTEAFF.